The 24 T cell receptor beta chains reported below all come from one sample, sequenced in a study of CD8 T cells in Susac syndrome. Reverse transcription of roughly 0.45 to 1 ug RNA was performed with random hexamers. TCRdb passed the immunoSEQ multiplex PCR reads through MiXCR, listing each CDR3 protein once. The sample lists around 170,000 distinct CDR3 sequences; 94% were seen once. The sample consisted of CD4+ T cells from PBMCs. These receptors all stem from a human donor with Susac syndrome.

The V and J genes are TRBV20-1 and TRBJ2-5, with 8 bases aligning to TRBD1. This CDR3 is built from 13 residues. Germline V gives CDR1 DFQATT, CDR2 SNEGSKA (reference sequence). Trimming removed 5 bases from V and 5 bases from J; junction bases left unmatched: 7. CDR3 sequence reads: CSASQGAPETQYF. CDR3 nucleotide sequence: TGCAGTGCTTCCCAGGGGGCGCCCGAGACCCAGTACTTC.

This chain joins TRBV7-3 and TRBJ2-3, with 11 bases aligning to TRBD1. This CDR3 is 16 amino acids long. V lost 3 bases to trimming and J lost 4 bases; unmatched junction nucleotides: 6. CDR1 and CDR2 from the germline V gene are SGHTA and FQGTGA. The DNA of the CDR3 is TGTGCCAGCAGCTTCCCGGGACAGGGGGTCCCAGATACGCAGTATTTT. As protein: CASSFPGQGVPDTQYF.

The chain couples TRBV20-1 to TRBJ1-4, with D perhaps matching TRBD1 (5 bases). This CDR3 spans 14 amino acids. V was shortened by 3 bases and J by 7 bases, with 15 bases between the two germline ends. Germline CDR1 reads DFQATT; CDR2 reads SNEGSKA (reference sequence). CDR3 sequence: CSARIGGGGEKLFF. The CDR3 bases are TGCAGTGCTAGGATAGGCGGGGGGGGTGAAAAACTGTTTTTT.

This clonotype was recorded only once. The chain has TRBV12-3 or TRBV12-4 and TRBJ2-7; 8 bases match TRBD1. Trimming cost V 7 bases and J 6 bases; bases outside gene matches: 11. The CDR3 is 14 amino acids. CDR3 nucleotide sequence: TGTGCCAGCACCACCGGACAGGGAAAGGGCGAGCAGTACTTC. It encodes CASTTGQGKGEQYF.

This CDR3 reads CASSTRRPYEQYF. The CDR3 bases are TGTGCCAGCAGCACCCGCCGGCCCTACGAGCAGTACTTC. V usage is TRBV7-7 and J usage is TRBJ2-7, with D uncertain. The CDR3 contains 13 residues. Germline assignment: CDR1 SSHAT and CDR2 FNYEAQ (reference sequence). With 5 bases removed from V and 2 bases from J, the gap between germline ends came to 10 bases.

J is TRBJ2-1 and V is TRBV5-6, with a possible D match to TRBD2 (5 bases). V dropped 2 bases and J dropped 5 bases, with 14 bases sitting between them. Germline loops: CDR1 SGHDT, CDR2 YYEEEE. This CDR3 contains 15 residues. DNA for the CDR3: TGTGCCAGCAGCTTCCGGGCTAGCATCCACAATGAGCAGTTCTTC. It is translated as CASSFRASIHNEQFF.

Only one count was recorded for this clonotype. CDR3 coding DNA: TGTGCCAGCAGCCAAGACAGCCAAGATGAAAAACTGTTTTTT. This sequence encodes CASSQDSQDEKLFF. The chain carries TRBV4-2 and TRBJ1-4, with D uncertain. CDR1 is LGHNA and CDR2 is YNFKEQ in the germline V gene. This CDR3 comprises 14 residues. V was shortened by 0 bases and J by 6 bases, with 8 bases between the two germline ends.

This clonotype was seen once. The chain has TRBV5-4 and TRBJ2-1; D remains unclear. V shed 4 bases and J shed 9 bases, with 14 bases lying between them. Germline V gene lookup returns CDR1 SGHNT and CDR2 YYREEE (reference sequence). The CDR3 totals 13 residues. Written as DNA, the CDR3 is TGTGCCAGCAGCCTTATCGGATTGGGTGAGCAGTTCTTC. Residues: CASSLIGLGEQFF. The variable domain in full, completed from reference TRBV5-4 and TRBJ2-1, reads ETGVTQSPTHLIKTRGQQVTLRCSSQSGHNTVSWYQQALGQGPQFIFQYYREEENGRGNFPPRFSGLQFPNYSSELNVNALELDDSALYLCASSLIGLGEQFFGPGTRLTVL.

This clonotype was observed a few times. The gene calls are TRBV12-3 or TRBV12-4 and TRBJ1-1; D remains unclear. V was cut by 1 base and J by 0 bases, with 6 bases left in between. CDR3 size: 14 residues. In DNA, the CDR3 is TGTGCCAGCAGTTTAGGTCCCATGAACACTGAAGCTTTCTTT. The encoded protein is CASSLGPMNTEAFF.

The chain links TRBV5-4 to TRBJ2-5, with 11 nucleotides matching TRBD2. CDR1 is SGHNT, CDR2 YYREEE, per germline (reference sequence). The CDR3 runs to 16 residues. V lost 5 bases, J lost 2 bases, and 8 bases stayed unmatched. This CDR3 is CASRLGLAGGQETQYF. CDR3 nucleotides: TGTGCCAGCAGACTTGGGCTAGCGGGGGGTCAAGAGACCCAGTACTTC. The complete variable domain, with remaining parts taken from reference TRBV5-4 and TRBJ2-5, reads ETGVTQSPTHLIKTRGQQVTLRCSSQSGHNTVSWYQQALGQGPQFIFQYYREEENGRGNFPPRFSGLQFPNYSSELNVNALELDDSALYLCASRLGLAGGQETQYFGPGTRLLVL.

The chain links TRBV29-1 to TRBJ2-1; 7 bases map to TRBD2. V lost 5 bases to trimming and J lost 8 bases; unmatched junction nucleotides: 15. This CDR3 is 15 amino acids long. Germline V CDR1 and CDR2: SQVTM, ANQGSEA. CDR3 residues: CSVNWSSGRRYEQFF. The CDR3 DNA is TGCAGCGTTAATTGGAGTAGCGGGCGCCGATATGAGCAGTTCTTC.

In its sample, this clonotype was seen a few times. The CDR3 loop reads CASSLTGARETQYF. The CDR3 nucleotides read TGTGCCAGCAGCTTGACGGGGGCGCGGGAGACCCAGTACTTC. The rearrangement links TRBV5-4 to TRBJ2-5, with D perhaps matching TRBD1 or TRBD2 (6 bases each). CDR3 length: 14 residues. Deletions cut 1 base from V and 5 bases from J, with 12 bases between. Germline CDR1 and CDR2: SGHNT and YYREEE (reference sequence).

The rearrangement joins TRBV5-8 to TRBJ1-6; no clear D gene. The CDR3 is 13 amino acids. Trimming shortened V by 9 bases and J by 0 bases, and 7 bases separated the two germline ends. Germline assignment: CDR1 SGHTS and CDR2 YDEGEE. This CDR3 reads CATAISYNSPLHF. CDR3 in DNA: TGTGCCACGGCGATCTCCTATAATTCACCCCTCCACTTT.

The V call is TRBV5-4, the J call TRBJ2-5, with no clear D. The CDR3 extends over 14 amino acids. Trimming shortened V by 0 bases and J by 1 base, and 7 bases separated the two germline ends. Germline assignment: CDR1 SGHNT and CDR2 YYREEE (reference sequence). Here the CDR3 reads CASSLAHTQETQYF. Written as DNA, the CDR3 is TGTGCCAGCAGCTTGGCCCACACCCAAGAGACCCAGTACTTC.

The chain has TRBV13 and TRBJ1-6, with D maybe TRBD1 (5 bases). Germline V gives CDR1 PRHDT, CDR2 FYEKMQ (reference sequence). The germline V and J ends were trimmed by 3 bases and 5 bases, with 8 bases remaining between them. The CDR3 is 14 residues long. CDR3 sequence: CASSLGRNNSPLHF. The CDR3 DNA sequence: TGTGCCAGCAGCTTGGGGCGAAATAATTCACCCCTCCACTTT.

The V and J genes are TRBV3-1 and TRBJ1-5; D is ambiguous. Germline V gives CDR1 LGHDT, CDR2 YNNKEL (reference sequence). The V and J ends lost 4 bases and 5 bases respectively, with 12 bases between them. This CDR3 comprises 14 residues. The CDR3 spells CASSRDMSYQPQHF. CDR3 DNA sequence: TGTGCCAGCAGCCGAGACATGTCCTATCAGCCCCAGCATTTT.

V gene TRBV7-9 combines with J gene TRBJ1-2, with D uncertain. Trimming pared 0 bases from V and 4 bases from J, leaving 9 bases between. The CDR3 covers 14 residues. Germline CDR1 SEHNR, CDR2 FQNEAQ (reference sequence). CDR3 region: CASSLAMSGYGYTF. For the CDR3, the DNA is TGTGCCAGCAGCTTAGCTATGTCCGGCTATGGCTACACCTTC. Filled out from reference TRBV7-9 and TRBJ1-2, the complete variable domain reads DTGVSQNPRHKITKRGQNVTFRCDPISEHNRLYWYRQTLGQGPEFLTYFQNEAQLEKSRLLSDRFSAERPKGSFSTLEIQRTEQGDSAMYLCASSLAMSGYGYTFGSGTRLTVV.

This chain joins TRBV25-1 and TRBJ1-1; a weak D match, TRBD1 (6 bases). From germline, CDR1 is MGHDK and CDR2 SYGVNS. V shed 7 bases and J shed 1 base, with 10 bases lying between them. CDR3 length: 13 residues. CDR3 region: CASTLQGNTEAFF. The DNA of the CDR3 is TGTGCCAGCACGCTACAGGGGAACACTGAAGCTTTCTTT.

This clonotype was found once. This sequence joins TRBV9 and TRBJ2-5; 11 nucleotides match TRBD2. V was pared by 3 bases and J by 4 bases, with 8 bases of the junction left unmatched. There are 16 residues in the CDR3. CDR1 and CDR2 from the germline V gene are SGDLS and YYNGEE. CDR3 region: CASSETSGGLRETQYF. The CDR3 DNA follows: TGTGCCAGCAGCGAAACTAGCGGGGGCCTCCGAGAGACCCAGTACTTC.

This chain joins TRBV5-6 and TRBJ2-5; D unresolved. In germline, CDR1 is SGHDT, CDR2 YYEEEE. The CDR3 is 17 residues long. Trimming cost V 0 bases and J 0 bases, with 15 bases left between them. CDR3 DNA sequence: TGTGCCAGCAGCTTGGGAAGATTCACGGTTTACCAAGAGACCCAGTACTTC. Its protein product is CASSLGRFTVYQETQYF.

This sequence joins TRBV20-1 and TRBJ2-7; a possible D gene is TRBD2 (5 bases). The CDR3 runs 13 residues. CDR1 DFQATT and CDR2 SNEGSKA come from the germline V gene (reference sequence). Trimming shortened V by 3 bases and J by 2 bases, and 11 bases separated the two germline ends. The CDR3 loop reads CSASTSPTYEQYF. CDR3 nucleotides: TGCAGTGCTAGTACTAGTCCAACCTACGAGCAGTACTTC.

This chain connects TRBV6-1 to TRBJ1-2; 10 nucleotides agree with TRBD1. Germline values: CDR1 MNHNS, CDR2 SASEGT. The CDR3 is 17 amino acids. V lost 5 bases, J lost 2 bases, and 11 bases stayed unmatched. CDR3 in amino acids: CASSRSGTGASNYGYTF. The CDR3 coding sequence is TGTGCCAGCAGTCGATCCGGGACAGGGGCCTCAAACTATGGCTACACCTTC.

The chain has TRBV12-3 or TRBV12-4 and TRBJ2-1; 9 bases are shared with TRBD2. The CDR3 has 15 amino acids. The V segment lost 7 bases and the J segment 2 bases; nucleotides outside the gene matches: 6. CDR3: CASNERGVPYNEQFF. The CDR3 DNA sequence: TGTGCCAGCAACGAGCGGGGGGTCCCCTACAATGAGCAGTTCTTC.

This clonotype was counted a few times. The chain has TRBV5-1 and TRBJ1-2, with no clear D. The ends were cut back, 7 bases at V and 4 bases at J, with 17 bases in the middle. Germline loops: CDR1 SGHRS, CDR2 YFSETQ. This CDR3 is built from 14 residues. CDR3 in amino acids: CASRRNEAGYGYTF. The CDR3 coding sequence is TGCGCCAGCCGCCGGAATGAAGCTGGCTATGGCTACACCTTC.